One and the same sample provided the 13 T cell receptor beta chains below, sequenced in a study of control samples from healthy donors and cancer patients. Sequencing used immunoSEQ multiplex PCR; TCRdb keeps in-frame clones, though not all of them. In the table there are approximately 81,000 clones, approximately 94% of which are singletons. Source material: blood. Every receptor here comes from a woman younger than 35 in good health.

A note on this clone: The junction shows a germline mismatch at one end, possibly a read error. The CDR3 sequence is CASSLAPQGSHHF. The DNA of the CDR3 is TGTGCCAGCAGCTTAGCACCCCAGGGGTCCCATCACTTC. This rearrangement joins TRBV11-2 to TRBJ2-7; a possible D gene is TRBD1 (6 bases). CDR3 length: 13 amino acids. Per the germline V gene, CDR1 is SGHAT and CDR2 is FQNNGV.

V is TRBV5-1 and J is TRBJ1-5; no clear D gene. The CDR3 totals 13 residues. Per germline, CDR1 SGHRS and CDR2 YFSETQ. V was cut by 0 bases and J by 7 bases, with 8 bases left in between. The CDR3 sequence: CASSLGRGQPQHF. CDR3 sequence (DNA): TGCGCCAGCAGCTTGGGACGAGGACAGCCCCAGCATTTT.

The chain has TRBV12-2 and TRBJ2-7; the table assigns TRBD2, which was not confirmed against the DNA. TRBV12-2 is listed as a pseudogene. This CDR3 has 17 residues. CDR3 sequence reads: CASRLESRVIAGYEQYF. DNA of the CDR3: TGTGCAAGTCGCTTAGAAAGCAGGGTGATAGCGGGGTACGAGCAGTACTTC.

V is TRBV28 and J is TRBJ1-6, with D possibly matching TRBD1 (5 bases). The CDR3 is made up of 17 amino acids. Germline CDR1 reads MDHEN; CDR2 reads SYDVKM. Trimming removed 6 bases at V and 0 bases at J, with 15 bases between. The CDR3 loop is CASRSPGSSSYNSPLHF. The CDR3 DNA follows: TGTGCCAGCAGATCCCCAGGGTCCAGCTCCTATAATTCACCCCTCCACTTT.

The J gene is TRBJ2-1, the V gene TRBV5-5; TRBD2 aligns across 10 bases. CDR3 length: 16 amino acids. Germline V gene sequence: CDR1 SGHKS, CDR2 YYEKEE (reference sequence). J gave up 4 bases and V 4 bases, and 8 bases lay outside the gene matches. The DNA of the CDR3 is TGTGCCAGCAGCCCAGGTGAGCGGGAGGGATACAATGAGCAGTTCTTC. Encoded protein: CASSPGEREGYNEQFF.

The CDR3 spells CASSPAEGYTDTQYF. DNA for the CDR3: TGCGCCAGCAGCCCGGCTGAGGGTTACACAGATACGCAGTATTTT. The rearrangement links TRBV5-1 to TRBJ2-3; the D gene is possibly TRBD2 (5 bases). The CDR3 covers 15 residues. Germline lookup yields CDR1 SGHRS and CDR2 YFSETQ. The germline V and J ends were trimmed by 4 bases and 2 bases, with 14 bases remaining between them.

The chain is built from TRBV28 and TRBJ1-5, with D possibly being TRBD1 (5 bases). This CDR3 comprises 14 residues. V lost 7 bases to trimming and J lost 3 bases, with 13 bases between them. CDR1 and CDR2 from the germline V gene are MDHEN and SYDVKM. CDR3 DNA: TGTGCCAGCAAGTTGGGAGGGGACAATCAGCCCCAGCATTTT. It yields the protein CASKLGGDNQPQHF.

The V and J genes are TRBV9 and TRBJ1-2; D is ambiguous. Trimming cost V 4 bases and J 1 base, with 8 bases left between them. The CDR3 totals 13 residues. Germline CDR1 SGDLS, CDR2 YYNGEE. CDR3 DNA sequence: TGTGCCAGCAGCCTAGATGTTAACTATGGCTACACCTTC. It is translated as CASSLDVNYGYTF.

V usage is TRBV5-6 and J usage is TRBJ2-7; 8 bases map to TRBD1. V dropped 4 bases and J dropped 0; count of bases not matched to a gene: 6. Germline CDR1 is SGHDT and CDR2 is YYEEEE. This CDR3 comprises 15 residues. The CDR3: CASSPGQGRSYEQYF. Here the CDR3 DNA reads TGTGCCAGCAGCCCTGGACAGGGCCGCTCCTACGAGCAGTACTTC.

The rearrangement joins TRBV5-1 to TRBJ1-1, with TRBD1 identical over 7 bases. The CDR3 sequence is 13 residues long. V lost 4 bases to trimming and J lost 12 bases; unmatched junction nucleotides: 12. CDR1 and CDR2 (germline): SGHRS, YFSETQ. CDR3 residues: CASSQIPTGFSFF. The CDR3 nucleotides read TGCGCCAGCAGCCAAATACCGACAGGGTTCTCTTTCTTT. Full variable domain (remainder filled in from reference TRBV5-1 and TRBJ1-1): KAGVTQTPRYLIKTRGQQVTLSCSPISGHRSVSWYQQTPGQGLQFLFEYFSETQRNKGNFPGRFSGRQFSNSRSEMNVSTLELGDSALYLCASSQIPTGFSFFGQGTRLTVV.

The V call is TRBV7-9, the J call TRBJ1-4, with D tentatively TRBD1 (6 bases). V dropped 0 bases and J dropped 8 bases, with 13 bases sitting between them. The CDR3 runs 15 residues. The germline gives CDR1 SEHNR, CDR2 FQNEAQ (reference sequence). The CDR3 here is CASSLAGGAREKLFF. Written as DNA, the CDR3 is TGTGCCAGCAGCTTAGCGGGGGGCGCACGGGAAAAACTGTTTTTT. The full variable domain, its missing parts supplied by reference TRBV7-9 and TRBJ1-4, is DTGVSQNPRHKITKRGQNVTFRCDPISEHNRLYWYRQTLGQGPEFLTYFQNEAQLEKSRLLSDRFSAERPKGSFSTLEIQRTEQGDSAMYLCASSLAGGAREKLFFGSGTQLSVL.

As concerns this clone: Other DNA sequences in this specimen translate into the identical CDR3. The V gene is TRBV7-2, the J gene TRBJ1-5, with D maybe TRBD1 (5 bases). The length of the CDR3 is 14 residues. V shed 5 bases and J shed 0 bases, with 8 bases lying between them. CDR1 is SGHTA and CDR2 is FQGNSA in the germline V gene. The CDR3 nucleotides read TGTGCCAGCAGCCCCGGGGGTAGCAATCAGCCCCAGCATTTT. Amino acids: CASSPGGSNQPQHF.

This clone appeared once. V and J are TRBV24-1 and TRBJ1-1; D not resolved. This CDR3 has 12 residues. Germline V gene sequence: CDR1 KGHDR, CDR2 SFDVKD. Trimming removed 3 bases at V and 11 bases at J, with 12 bases between. CDR3 amino acids: CATSDDDSGAFF. The CDR3 nucleotides are TGTGCCACCAGTGATGATGACTCGGGGGCTTTCTTT.